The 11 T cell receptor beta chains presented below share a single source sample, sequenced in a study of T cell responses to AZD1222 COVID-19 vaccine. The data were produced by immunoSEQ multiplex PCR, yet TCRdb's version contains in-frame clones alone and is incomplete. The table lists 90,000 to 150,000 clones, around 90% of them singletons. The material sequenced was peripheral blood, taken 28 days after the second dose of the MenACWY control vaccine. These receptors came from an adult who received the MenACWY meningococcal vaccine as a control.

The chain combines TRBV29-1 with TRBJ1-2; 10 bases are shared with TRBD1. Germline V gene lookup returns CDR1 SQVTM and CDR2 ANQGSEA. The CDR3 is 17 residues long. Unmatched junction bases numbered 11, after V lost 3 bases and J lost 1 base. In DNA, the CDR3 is TGCAGCGTTGAGGGGGGGGACAGGGGAAACAGTAACTATGGCTACACCTTC. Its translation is CSVEGGDRGNSNYGYTF.

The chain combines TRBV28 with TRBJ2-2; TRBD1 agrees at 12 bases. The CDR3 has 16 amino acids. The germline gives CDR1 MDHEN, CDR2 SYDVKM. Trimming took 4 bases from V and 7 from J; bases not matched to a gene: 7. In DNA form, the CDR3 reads TGTGCCAGCAGTTCCCGGGACAGGGGGCTCGGCGGGGAGCTGTTTTTT. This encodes CASSSRDRGLGGELFF.

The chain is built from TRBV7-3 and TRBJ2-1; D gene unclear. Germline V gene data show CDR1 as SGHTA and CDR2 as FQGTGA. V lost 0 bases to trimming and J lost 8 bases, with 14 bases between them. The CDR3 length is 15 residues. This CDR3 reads CASSLTPNSVDEQFF. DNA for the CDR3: TGTGCCAGCAGCTTAACGCCCAACTCAGTCGATGAGCAGTTCTTC.

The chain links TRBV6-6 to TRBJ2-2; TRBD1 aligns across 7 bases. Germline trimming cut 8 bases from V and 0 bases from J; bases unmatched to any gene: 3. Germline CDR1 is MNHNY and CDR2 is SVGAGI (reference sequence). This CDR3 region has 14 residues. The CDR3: CASLDRSNTGELFF. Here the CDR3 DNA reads TGTGCCAGCTTGGACAGGTCGAACACCGGGGAGCTGTTTTTT.

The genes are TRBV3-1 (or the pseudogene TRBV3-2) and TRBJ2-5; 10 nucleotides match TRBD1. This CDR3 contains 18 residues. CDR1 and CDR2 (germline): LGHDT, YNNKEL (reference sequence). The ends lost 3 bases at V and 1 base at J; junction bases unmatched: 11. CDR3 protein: CASSQKGQGIRSQETQYF. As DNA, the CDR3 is TGTGCCAGCAGCCAGAAGGGACAGGGGATAAGGAGCCAAGAGACCCAGTACTTC.

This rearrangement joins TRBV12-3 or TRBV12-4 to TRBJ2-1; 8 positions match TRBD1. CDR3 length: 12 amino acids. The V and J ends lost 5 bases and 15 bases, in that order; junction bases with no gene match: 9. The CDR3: CASSVGGQGGFF. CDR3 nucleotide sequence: TGTGCCAGCAGTGTAGGAGGACAGGGAGGGTTCTTC.

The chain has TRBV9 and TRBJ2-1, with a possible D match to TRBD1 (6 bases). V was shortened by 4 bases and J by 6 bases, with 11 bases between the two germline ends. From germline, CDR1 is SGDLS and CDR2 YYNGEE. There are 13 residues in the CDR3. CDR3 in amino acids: CASSSRTVNEQFF. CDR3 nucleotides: TGTGCCAGCAGCTCTCGGACAGTCAATGAGCAGTTCTTC.

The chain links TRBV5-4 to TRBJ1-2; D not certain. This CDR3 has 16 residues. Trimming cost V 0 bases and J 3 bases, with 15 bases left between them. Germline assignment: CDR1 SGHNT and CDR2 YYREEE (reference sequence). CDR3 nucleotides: TGTGCCAGCAGCTTGGATCGGCAGAGCAGTGACTATGGCTACACCTTC. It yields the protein CASSLDRQSSDYGYTF.

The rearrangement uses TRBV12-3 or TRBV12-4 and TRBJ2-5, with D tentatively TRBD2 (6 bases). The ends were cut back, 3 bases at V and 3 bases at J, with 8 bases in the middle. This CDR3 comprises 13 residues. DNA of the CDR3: TGTGCCAGCAGTTTGGGACTTGAAGAGACCCAGTACTTC. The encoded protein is CASSLGLEETQYF.

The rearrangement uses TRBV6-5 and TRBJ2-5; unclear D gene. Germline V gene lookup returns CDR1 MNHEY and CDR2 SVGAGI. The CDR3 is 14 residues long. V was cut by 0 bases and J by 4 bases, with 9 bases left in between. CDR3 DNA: TGTGCCAGCAGTTACTCGTTCGGTGGAGAGACCCAGTACTTC. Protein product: CASSYSFGGETQYF.

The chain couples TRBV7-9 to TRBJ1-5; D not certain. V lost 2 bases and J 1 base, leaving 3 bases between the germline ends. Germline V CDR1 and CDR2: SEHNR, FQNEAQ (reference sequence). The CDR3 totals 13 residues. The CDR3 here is CASSLNSNQPQHF. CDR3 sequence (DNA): TGTGCCAGCAGCTTAAACAGCAATCAGCCCCAGCATTTT.